These T cell receptor beta chains were read from a single sample in a study of response to subunit inactivated influenza vaccine. TCRdb redid the calling of the RT-PCR reads with MiXCR, one entry per CDR3 protein. The sample includes hundreds of thousands of distinct CDR3 sequences, approximately 14% of them seen just once. The input for sequencing was PBMCs from blood, taken 14 to 15 days before vaccination. These receptors came from a man aged 45 to 65 who received an inactivated influenza vaccine. Each CDR3 is given with its conserved first and last residue. Each record gives: D gene, V gene, clone size, CDR3 length, J gene, CDR3 DNA, CDR3 protein. The D gene is left open where the match is weak. For some rows the clone size is stated as once, few or many, or as a class when expanded; others skip it.

>TRBD2|TRBV11-2|few|18|TRBJ2-1
TGTGCCAGCAGCTTAGTTGGGTCGGCGGGGGGTTCCTACAATGAGCAGTTCTTC
CASSLVGSAGGSYNEQFF
>NA|TRBV27|few|15|TRBJ1-4
TGTGCCAGCAGTTTATCCCCGGGAGCTAATGAAAAACTGTTTTTT
CASSLSPGANEKLFF
>NA|TRBV3-1|few|13|TRBJ2-7
TGTGCCAGCAGCGCTCTCCCCGACGGTGAGCAGTACTTC
CASSALPDGEQYF
>NA|TRBV15|medium-sized|15|TRBJ2-1
TGTGCCACCAGCAGAGATGCGGGGGCCTTCAATGAGCAGTTCTTC
CATSRDAGAFNEQFF
>TRBD2|TRBV6-2/TRBV6-3|NA|16|TRBJ2-1
TGTGCCAGCACGCTGACGACGGCGGGAGCTGACAATGAGCAGTTCTTC
CASTLTTAGADNEQFF
>NA|TRBV6-2/TRBV6-3|NA|16|TRBJ2-6
TGTGCCAGCAGTTACTCCACAGGGACTGGGGCCAACGTCCTGACTTTC
CASSYSTGTGANVLTF
>NA|TRBV6-2/TRBV6-3|NA|14|TRBJ2-1
TGTGCCAGCAGTTACCAATTACTAGCTCGCGAGCAGTTCTTC
CASSYQLLAREQFF
>NA|TRBV19|NA|17|TRBJ2-1
TGTGCCAGTAGTATAGAGTGGGGCCTCGGCGATCCCAATGAGCAGTTCTTC
CASSIEWGLGDPNEQFF
>TRBD1|TRBV7-6|NA|15|TRBJ2-7
TGTGCCAGCAGCTTAGATACAGGGGGACCCTACGAGCAGTACTTC
CASSLDTGGPYEQYF
>NA|TRBV20-1|NA|13|TRBJ2-1
TGCAGTGCTTATAGAATCGGGAGCAATGAGCAGTTCTTC
CSAYRIGSNEQFF
>NA|TRBV28|few|13|TRBJ2-2
TGTGCCAGCAGTTTCATAATAGGCGGGGAGCTGTTTTTT
CASSFIIGGELFF
>NA|TRBV29-1|few|13|TRBJ2-2
TGCAGCGTTCTGGGAATGAACACCGGGGAGCTGTTTTTT
CSVLGMNTGELFF
>NA|TRBV20-1|NA|13|TRBJ1-1
TGCAGTGCTAGTCGGGAGATCAACACTGAAGCTTTCTTT
CSASREINTEAFF
>NA|TRBV12-3/TRBV12-4|few|15|TRBJ2-1
TGTGCCAGCAGTCCACTTAGCGGCACCTACAATGAGCAGTTCTTC
CASSPLSGTYNEQFF
>NA|TRBV11-1|NA|19|TRBJ2-7
TGTGCCAGCAGCCTATCACTATATTTCTCCGGACAGTCCTCCTACGAGCAGTACTTC
CASSLSLYFSGQSSYEQYF
>TRBD2|TRBV20-1|NA|15|TRBJ2-1
TGCAGTGCTAGCATAACTAGCGGGAGAAAGGGTGAGCAGTTCTTC
CSASITSGRKGEQFF
>NA|TRBV7-6|NA|13|TRBJ1-1
TGTGCCAGCAGCCGGACGTTCGGCACTGAAGCTTTCTTT
CASSRTFGTEAFF
>NA|TRBV5-5|many|16|TRBJ2-3
TGTGCCAGCAGCTTGGCCGGACTCACTAGCACAGATACGCAGTATTTT
CASSLAGLTSTDTQYF
>TRBD2|TRBV27|NA|20|TRBJ2-2
TGTGCCAGCAGTTATCTCCCCGTGTTAGCGGGAGGCCGAGGCACCGGGGAGCTGTTTTTT
CASSYLPVLAGGRGTGELFF
>NA|TRBV5-1|NA|15|TRBJ2-2
TGCGCCAGCAGCTTGGGACAGCTCGGGACCGGGGAGCTGTTTTTT
CASSLGQLGTGELFF
>NA|TRBV18|NA|15|TRBJ1-5
TGTGCCAGCTCACCAGGACTCGGGGATTGGCAGCCCCAGCATTTT
CASSPGLGDWQPQHF
>NA|TRBV20-1|few|15|TRBJ2-1
TGCAGTGCTAGTGTAGGACCAACAGGGATCCATGAGCAGTTCTTC
CSASVGPTGIHEQFF
>NA|TRBV2|many|11|TRBJ2-7
TGTGCCAGCAGTCCAACCGGGGAGCAGTACTTC
CASSPTGEQYF
>NA|TRBV5-1|few|15|TRBJ2-5
TGCGCCAGCAGCTTGGGGTCAATAAAGATCGAGACCCAGTACTTC
CASSLGSIKIETQYF